This TCR beta chain was captured by sequencing in a study of shared clonotypes between healthy human individuals. Study-level background: The people who gave samples were a couple of women and three men aged 18 to 49.

Comments on this clone: Its target is not known.

The V gene's germline CDR1 is MDHEN and CDR2 SYDVKM. The V and J ends lost 3 bases and 4 bases respectively, with 12 bases between them. The CDR3 extends over 14 amino acids. CD45RO negativity and positive selection for CCR7 defined naive CD8 cells, a population that excluded terminally differentiated effector memory CD45RA+ cells. Points from the study as a whole: Among the subsets, naive ones generally showed larger estimated richness than memory ones. Exclusively blood specimens were collected; tissue repertoires likely differ.

TCRdb keeps only in-frame clones here, not all; method: immunoSEQ multiplex PCR. The table shows under 700,000 clones, with 85% to 95% occurring only once. This clonotype was sampled from a woman in her thirties in good health. Sequences were obtained from naive CD8+ T cells sorted from blood. The genes are TRBV28 and TRBJ1-1; maybe TRBD1 (5 bases). The CDR3: CASSFRLGGTEAFF. The CDR3 nucleotides read TGTGCCAGCAGTTTTAGGTTGGGGGGCACTGAAGCTTTCTTT.